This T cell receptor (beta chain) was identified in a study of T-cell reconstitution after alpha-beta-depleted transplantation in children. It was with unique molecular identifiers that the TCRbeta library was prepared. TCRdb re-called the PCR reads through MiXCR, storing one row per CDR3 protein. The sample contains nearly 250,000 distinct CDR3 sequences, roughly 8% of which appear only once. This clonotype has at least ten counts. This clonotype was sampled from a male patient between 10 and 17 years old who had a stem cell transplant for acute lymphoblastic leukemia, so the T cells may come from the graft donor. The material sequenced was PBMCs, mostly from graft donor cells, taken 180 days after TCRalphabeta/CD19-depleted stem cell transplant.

The CDR3 nucleotides are TGTGCCAGCAGCTTAGGGCAGCCTGAGGGCTACACCTTC. Residues: CASSLGQPEGYTF. The J gene is TRBJ1-2, the V gene TRBV7-9, with D unclear. Trimming cost V 1 base and J 8 bases, with 11 bases left between them. Per the germline V gene, CDR1 is SEHNR and CDR2 is FQNEAQ (reference sequence). The CDR3 is made up of 13 amino acids.